This entry lists 15 T cell receptor beta chains sequenced from one sample in a study of T cell changes during pregnancy in multiple sclerosis. Some clones are missing from TCRdb's copy, which holds only in-frame ones; the method was immunoSEQ multiplex PCR. Here the sample spans about 100,000 clones, 90% being singletons. Specimen: peripheral blood, collected in the second trimester of pregnancy. The receptors derive from a female donor in good health, enrolled as a control in a pregnancy study.

The chain combines TRBV28 with TRBJ1-2, with 9 bases that match TRBD1. The V and J ends lost 5 bases and 6 bases, in that order; junction bases with no gene match: 4. Germline V gene data show CDR1 as MDHEN and CDR2 as SYDVKM. CDR3 length: 13 residues. The CDR3 DNA reads as TGTGCCAGCAGTCTCTGGACAGGGGATGGCTACACCTTC. Protein sequence: CASSLWTGDGYTF.

This clone has just a few counts. The CDR3 nucleotides are TGTGCCAGCAGCTTCGGCAGGGGTAGTCAGCCCCAGCATTTT. Translating it yields CASSFGRGSQPQHF. This chain joins TRBV7-8 and TRBJ1-5; a possible D gene is TRBD1 (6 bases). This CDR3 contains 14 residues. Trimming took 3 bases from V and 6 from J, leaving 12 bases between them. From germline, CDR1 is SGHVS and CDR2 FQNEAQ.

J is TRBJ1-1 and V is TRBV5-1; possible D gene TRBD1, 6 bases. Germline V gives CDR1 SGHRS, CDR2 YFSETQ. The CDR3 length is 14 residues. V lost 4 bases and J 3 bases, leaving 13 bases between the germline ends. Here the CDR3 DNA reads TGCGCCAGCAGCCTGCACAGGGCGGACACTGAAGCTTTCTTT. This gives the protein CASSLHRADTEAFF.

The gene calls are TRBV15 and TRBJ1-2; 7 bases fit TRBD1. The CDR3 is made up of 15 amino acids. The V segment lost 0 bases and the J segment 4 bases; nucleotides outside the gene matches: 5. The germline V gene encodes CDR1 LNHNV and CDR2 YYDKDF (reference sequence). The CDR3 DNA is TGTGCCACCAGCAGAGAGGGGGGACAGATCTATGGCTACACCTTC. This gives the protein CATSREGGQIYGYTF.

The chain is built from TRBV7-2 and TRBJ2-1; 15 positions match TRBD2. V lost 4 bases to trimming and J lost 4 bases; unmatched junction nucleotides: 5. The CDR3 sequence is 17 residues long. Germline CDR1 reads SGHTA; CDR2 reads FQGNSA. The CDR3 here is CASSYGLAGGVYNEQFF. CDR3 bases: TGTGCCAGCAGCTACGGACTAGCGGGAGGGGTGTACAATGAGCAGTTCTTC.

The CDR3 DNA reads as TGTGCCAGCAGCTTAAGGGACAGGGGGACGGGAAGCGAGCAGTACTTC. It codes for CASSLRDRGTGSEQYF. The chain uses TRBV7-2 and TRBJ2-7, with 11 bases matching TRBD1. Unmatched junction bases numbered 9, after V lost 2 bases and J lost 6 bases. The CDR3 length is 16 residues. Germline V gene sequence: CDR1 SGHTA, CDR2 FQGNSA.

This clone was found once. The J gene is TRBJ2-1, the V gene TRBV19; 7 bases are shared with TRBD1. In germline, CDR1 is LNHDA, CDR2 SQIVND (reference sequence). Trimming took 7 bases from V and 3 from J; bases not matched to a gene: 9. This CDR3 region has 15 residues. The DNA for the CDR3 is TGTGCCAGTACCCTTTCCGGGACAGACTACAATGAGCAGTTCTTC. This encodes CASTLSGTDYNEQFF.

The V and J genes are TRBV15 and TRBJ1-1; 7 nucleotides agree with TRBD1. The germline CDR1 and CDR2 sequences are LNHNV and YYDKDF (reference sequence). The length of the CDR3 is 15 residues. J lost 5 bases, V lost 5 bases, and 11 bases had no gene match. CDR3 coding DNA: TGTGCCACCAGCCGACGAGCAGGGGGAAGGACTGAAGCTTTCTTT. This encodes CATSRRAGGRTEAFF.

J is TRBJ2-2 and V is TRBV6-1; a possible D gene is TRBD1 (5 bases). The CDR3 loop spans 16 amino acids. CDR1 MNHNS and CDR2 SASEGT come from the germline V gene. The V end lost 2 bases, the J end lost 3 bases, and 13 bases lay between the germline ends. DNA of the CDR3: TGTGCCAGCAGTGAACCAGGGCTCTCTTACACCGGGGAGCTGTTTTTT. It encodes CASSEPGLSYTGELFF.

The chain couples TRBV5-4 to TRBJ1-6, with a tentative D call TRBD1 (5 bases). Trimming stripped 4 bases from V and 0 bases from J, with 11 bases between. The CDR3 runs 16 residues. The V gene's germline CDR1 is SGHNT and CDR2 YYREEE (reference sequence). CDR3 residues: CASSGVTGSYNSPLHF. DNA of the CDR3: TGTGCCAGCAGCGGCGTAACAGGCTCCTATAATTCACCCCTCCACTTT.

This clone has only one observation. The genes are TRBV7-6 and TRBJ2-1; 8 bases match TRBD2. In germline, CDR1 is SGHVS, CDR2 FNYEAQ. V dropped 6 bases and J dropped 8; count of bases not matched to a gene: 24. This CDR3 is 19 amino acids long. CDR3 amino acids: CASRSREGLTGGPYDEQFF. Here the CDR3 DNA reads TGTGCCAGCAGATCCAGGGAGGGCCTCACGGGAGGGCCTTACGATGAGCAGTTCTTC. The variable domain in full, completed from reference TRBV7-6 and TRBJ2-1, reads GAGVSQSPRYKVTKRGQDVALRCDPISGHVSLYWYRQALGQGPEFLTYFNYEAQQDKSGLPNDRFSAERPEGSISTLTIQRTEQRDSAMYRCASRSREGLTGGPYDEQFFGPGTRLTVL.

This clone has only one observation. The chain employs TRBV28 and TRBJ2-2, with D tentatively TRBD2 (5 bases). Trimming removed 2 bases at V and 1 base at J, with 8 bases between. The germline V gene has CDR1 MDHEN and CDR2 SYDVKM. This CDR3 contains 15 residues. The CDR3 coding sequence is TGTGCCAGCAGTTTAACCGGAGGGAACACCGGGGAGCTGTTTTTT. Protein product: CASSLTGGNTGELFF.

This clone has more than one count but fewer than ten. The rearrangement uses TRBV7-2 and TRBJ2-5; 11 bases agree with TRBD2. Germline CDR1 SGHTA, CDR2 FQGNSA. V lost 0 bases and J lost 7; bases outside the gene matches: 4. CDR3 size: 15 residues. CDR3 protein: CASSLARGTSGTQYF. The CDR3 DNA follows: TGTGCCAGCAGCTTAGCGCGTGGGACTAGCGGGACCCAGTACTTC.

The chain links TRBV7-9 to TRBJ2-5, with 7 bases identical to TRBD1. V lost 5 bases and J lost 2; bases outside the gene matches: 5. The CDR3 contains 14 residues. Germline-derived CDR1 and CDR2 are SEHNR and FQNEAQ (reference sequence). CDR3 sequence (DNA): TGTGCCAGCAGCCAAGGGACAGCACAAGAGACCCAGTACTTC. Residues: CASSQGTAQETQYF. Full variable domain (rest looked up from reference TRBV7-9 and TRBJ2-5): DTGVSQNPRHKITKRGQNVTFRCDPISEHNRLYWYRQTLGQGPEFLTYFQNEAQLEKSRLLSDRFSAERPKGSFSTLEIQRTEQGDSAMYLCASSQGTAQETQYFGPGTRLLVL.

The rearrangement joins TRBV5-1 to TRBJ1-2, with D possibly matching TRBD1 (5 bases). Per germline, CDR1 SGHRS and CDR2 YFSETQ. This CDR3 region has 16 residues. V was shortened by 1 base and J by 6 bases, with 19 bases between the two germline ends. The chain's CDR3 is CASSLSRQGRPNGYTF. The CDR3 DNA reads TGCGCCAGCAGCTTGAGTCGGCAGGGTAGACCAAATGGCTACACCTTC.